The clone carrying this TCR beta chain was picked up a small number of times. Little can be read into the size of this beta chain, an off-target read in a library designed for alpha chains. Indicated time point: sample taken at primary tumor resection. Unsorted whole RNA of tumor, nontumor lung or frozen PBMC was sequenced. This specimen belongs to a study of spatial heterogeneity in lung cancer. For the study at large: Detection of beta-chain sequences consistently exceeded that of alpha-chain sequences.

TCRdb passed the 5' RACE reads through MiXCR, listing each CDR3 protein once. The sample lists some 11,000 distinct CDR3 sequences, roughly 6.3% occurring once. CDR1 and CDR2 from the germline V gene are DFQATT and SNEGSKA (reference sequence). The CDR3 sequence is 10 residues long. Trimming removed 6 bases from V and 8 bases from J; junction bases left unmatched: 3. The receptor was derived from a male donor with early-stage non-small cell lung cancer. This specimen consisted of PBMCs, obtained at surgery. The chain joins TRBV20-1 to TRBJ1-2; 7 nucleotides align to TRBD1. CDR3 coding DNA: TGCAGTGCAGTGGGACAGGGCTACACCTTC. It specifies CSAVGQGYTF.